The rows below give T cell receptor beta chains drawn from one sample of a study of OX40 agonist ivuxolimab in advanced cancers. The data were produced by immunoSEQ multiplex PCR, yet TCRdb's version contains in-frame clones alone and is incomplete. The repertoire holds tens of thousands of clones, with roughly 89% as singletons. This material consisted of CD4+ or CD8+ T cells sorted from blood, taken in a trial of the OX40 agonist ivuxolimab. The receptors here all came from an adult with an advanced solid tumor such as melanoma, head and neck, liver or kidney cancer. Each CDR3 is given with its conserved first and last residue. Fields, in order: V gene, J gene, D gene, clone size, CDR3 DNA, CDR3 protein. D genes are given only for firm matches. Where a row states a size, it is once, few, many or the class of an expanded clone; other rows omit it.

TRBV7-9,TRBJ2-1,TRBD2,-,TGTGCCAGCAGCTCCCGGGGTAGCGGGAGAGACCCAGCTGAGCAGTTCTTC,CASSSRGSGRDPAEQFF
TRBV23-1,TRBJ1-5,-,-,TGCGCCAGCAGTCAATCTTCCGGGCCCCTGAACAATCAGCCCCAGCATTTT,CASSQSSGPLNNQPQHF
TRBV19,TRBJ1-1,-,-,TGTGCCAGTAGTGAGGGGGGCGGCCGGCCTCCAGAAGCTTTCTTT,CASSEGGGRPPEAFF
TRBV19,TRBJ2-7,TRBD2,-,TGTGCCAGTAGTAAGGGGACTAGCGGGACGGGAGAGCAGTACTTC,CASSKGTSGTGEQYF
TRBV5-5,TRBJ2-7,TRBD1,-,TGTGCCAGCAGCTTGGTGACAGGGGCCCACTACGAGCAGTACTTC,CASSLVTGAHYEQYF
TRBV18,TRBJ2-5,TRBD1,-,TGTGCCAGCTCACCGCGACAGGGGGCTGAAGGAGAGACCCAGTACTTC,CASSPRQGAEGETQYF
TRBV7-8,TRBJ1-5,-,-,TGTGCCAGCAGCTTAGCACAGAGCAATCAGCCCCAGCATTTT,CASSLAQSNQPQHF
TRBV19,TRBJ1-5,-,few,TGTGCCAGTAAGGGGGAAGGGGGAAAGAGCAATCAGCCCCAGCATTTT,CASKGEGGKSNQPQHF
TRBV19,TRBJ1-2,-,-,TGTGCCAGTACTACAGGGTATTACGGCTACACCTTC,CASTTGYYGYTF
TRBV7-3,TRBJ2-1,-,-,TGTGCCAGCAGGTACCCCCAACAGGGAGGTTTCCATAATGAGCAGTTCTTC,CASRYPQQGGFHNEQFF
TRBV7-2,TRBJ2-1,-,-,TGTGCCAGCGCGTCCAGCCCGAGAAATGAGCAGTTCTTC,CASASSPRNEQFF
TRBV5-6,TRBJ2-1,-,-,TGTGCCAGCATCGGGCGGGGATACTCCTACAATGAGCAGTTCTTC,CASIGRGYSYNEQFF
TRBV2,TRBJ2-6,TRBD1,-,TGTGCCAGCAGGCGGGACAGGGCCAGCTCTGGGGCCAACGTCCTGACTTTC,CASRRDRASSGANVLTF
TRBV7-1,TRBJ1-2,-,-,TGTGCCAGCAGCTCAGGACTGACTGGGGACGGCTACACCTTC,CASSSGLTGDGYTF
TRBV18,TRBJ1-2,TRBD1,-,TGTGCCAGCTCACCCGACAGGGAGGACGGCTACACCTTC,CASSPDREDGYTF
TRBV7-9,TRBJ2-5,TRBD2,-,TGTGCCAGCAGCACCATCGACCCCCGGGAGGGCACAGAGACCCAGTACTTC,CASSTIDPREGTETQYF
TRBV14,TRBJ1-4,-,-,TGTGCCAGCAGCCCCGGAACAGGGTTGGCTAATGAAAAACTGTTTTTT,CASSPGTGLANEKLFF
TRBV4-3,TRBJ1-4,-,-,TGCGCCAGCAGCCAAGAGGGGGTTTCAAATGAAAAACTGTTTTTT,CASSQEGVSNEKLFF
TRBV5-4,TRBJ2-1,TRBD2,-,TGTGCCAGCAGCTTGGATAGCGGGAGTTACAATGAGCAGTTCTTC,CASSLDSGSYNEQFF
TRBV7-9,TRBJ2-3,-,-,TGTGCCAGCATCCTGGTTGCAGATACGCAGTATTTT,CASILVADTQYF
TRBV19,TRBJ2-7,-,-,TGTGCCAGTAGTGAAAACGGGGCGAGCGGAAATTTCTTCTACGAGCAGTACTTC,CASSENGASGNFFYEQYF
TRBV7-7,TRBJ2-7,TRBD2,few,TGTGCTAGCAGCCCAGGACTAGCGGGAGGGGTGCAGTACTTC,CASSPGLAGGVQYF
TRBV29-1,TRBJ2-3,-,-,TGCAGCTTCCGGGCAACGGGCACAGATACGCAGTATTTT,CSFRATGTDTQYF
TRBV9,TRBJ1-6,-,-,TGTGCCAGCAGCGTAGAAGGGTGGGGGAATTCACCCCTCCACTTT,CASSVEGWGNSPLHF
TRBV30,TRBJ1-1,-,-,TGTGCCTGGAGGGTCGGGGGCGACACTGAAGCTTTCTTT,CAWRVGGDTEAFF
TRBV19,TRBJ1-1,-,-,TGTGCCAGTAGTACGCAGGGTAGGACTTTCTTT,CASSTQGRTFF
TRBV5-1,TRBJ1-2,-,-,TGCGCCAGCAGCGACGACCCGAGGAGCGGCTACACCTTC,CASSDDPRSGYTF
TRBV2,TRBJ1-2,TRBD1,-,TGTGCCAGCAGTGAAGGACAGGGTTTAAACTATGGCTACACCTTC,CASSEGQGLNYGYTF
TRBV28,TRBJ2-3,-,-,TGTGCCAGCAGTTTAACGGATACGCAGTATTTT,CASSLTDTQYF
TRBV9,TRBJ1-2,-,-,TGTGCCAGCACCGTAGGGCAGGGGACGTGGACGGGCTACACCTTC,CASTVGQGTWTGYTF
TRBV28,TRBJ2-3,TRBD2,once,TGTGCCAGCAGTTCCCGAAGGACTAGCGGGAGCTACACAGATACGCAGTATTTT,CASSSRRTSGSYTDTQYF
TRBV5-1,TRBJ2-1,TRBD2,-,TGCGCCAGCAGCCAACGACTAGCGGGAGTTTTCCGGGGCAATGAGCAGTTCTTC,CASSQRLAGVFRGNEQFF
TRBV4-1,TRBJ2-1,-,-,TGCGCCAGCAGCCAACATGATTCTAGTCCCTACAATGAGCAGTTCTTC,CASSQHDSSPYNEQFF
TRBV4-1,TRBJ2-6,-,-,TGCGCCAGCAGCCCCCGGGCGGGGACAGCTATCTCTGGGGCCAACGTCCTGACTTTC,CASSPRAGTAISGANVLTF